This T cell receptor (beta chain) was identified in a study of shared clonotypes between healthy human individuals. General study findings and limits: As a rule, naive subsets had a larger estimated richness than memory subsets.

This table comes from immunoSEQ multiplex PCR, and its TCRdb copy is limited to in-frame clones, with some not included. In the table there are under 2.5 million clones, 80% to 95% of which are singletons. Naive CD4+ cells were CD45RA-selected; the remaining cells were memory. The V gene's germline CDR1 is MNHEY and CDR2 SVGAGI. CDR3 length equals 14 residues. With 0 bases clipped from V and 6 bases from J, the junction kept 3 bases outside the gene matches. Regarding this clone: Its antigen is unknown.

The rearrangement joins TRBV6-5 to TRBJ2-5; 8 nucleotides agree with TRBD1. The TCR sequence derives from a man between 18 and 35 years old in good health. Some clones in this sample may be carry-over from other donors' samples. The sequencing sample was made of naive CD4+ T cells from PBMCs. Sample subset: CD45RA+ positively selected. CDR3 region: CASSYSGQAQTQYF. In DNA, the CDR3 is TGTGCCAGCAGTTACTCGGGACAGGCCCAGACCCAGTACTTC.